What follows is one TCR beta chain and its context. Clones were read by immunoSEQ multiplex PCR, and TCRdb kept only the in-frame ones, dropping some. This sample has more than 50,000 clones, with roughly 90% found just once. The sample belongs to a study of OX40 agonist ivuxolimab in advanced cancers. Overall study context: Ivuxolimab, which patients received intravenously every 2 weeks, was dosed at 0.01 to 10 mg/kg. The dose-escalation cohort was approximately 85% male, with a mean age of around 54 years, ranging about 20 to 85.

The CDR3 consists of 16 residues. The trim removed 2 bases at V and 7 bases at J, leaving 11 bases unmatched. Germline CDR1 and CDR2: SNHLY and FYNNEI. This chain uses TRBV2 with TRBJ2-5; 9 positions match TRBD1. This sequence was found in an adult with an advanced solid tumor such as melanoma, head and neck, liver or kidney cancer. Source: CD4+ or CD8+ T cells sorted from blood, taken in a trial of the OX40 agonist ivuxolimab. CDR3: CASSEIGTGILGTQYF. CDR3 coding DNA: TGTGCCAGCAGTGAAATCGGGACAGGGATCTTAGGGACCCAGTACTTC.